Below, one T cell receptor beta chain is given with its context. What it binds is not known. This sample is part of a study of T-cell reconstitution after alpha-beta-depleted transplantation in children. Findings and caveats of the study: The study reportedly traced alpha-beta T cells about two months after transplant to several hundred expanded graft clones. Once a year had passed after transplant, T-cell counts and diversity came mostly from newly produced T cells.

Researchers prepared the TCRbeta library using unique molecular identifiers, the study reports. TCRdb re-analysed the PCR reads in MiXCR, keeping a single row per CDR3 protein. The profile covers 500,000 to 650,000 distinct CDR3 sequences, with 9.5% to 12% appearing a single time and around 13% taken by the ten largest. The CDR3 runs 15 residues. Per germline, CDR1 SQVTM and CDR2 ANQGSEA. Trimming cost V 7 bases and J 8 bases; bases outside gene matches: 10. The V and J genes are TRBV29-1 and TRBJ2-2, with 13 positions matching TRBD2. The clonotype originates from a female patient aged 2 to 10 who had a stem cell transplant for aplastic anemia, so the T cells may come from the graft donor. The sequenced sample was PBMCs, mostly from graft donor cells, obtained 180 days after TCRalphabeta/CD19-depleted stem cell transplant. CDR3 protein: CSATLGLAGSGELFF. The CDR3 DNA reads TGCAGCGCGACGCTGGGACTAGCGGGATCGGGGGAGCTGTTTTTT.